These 6 T cell receptor beta chains originate from one sample sequenced in a study of CD8 T cells in ankylosing spondylitis (dated by TCRdb to 2016 to 2017). To prepare the library, 5' RACE was applied. Data came from an Illumina HiSeq 2500. The public reads were reanalyzed by TCRdb: fastp trimming at Q25, MiXCR alignment, in-frame beta chains only. Each CDR3 protein appears once, grouped with its most common genes and DNA. This sample lists more than 60,000 distinct CDR3 sequences; approximately 5.3% were detected once. The ten largest clones take up 2% to 2.5% of the sample. Sequencing used blood, either unsorted or a sorted T cell fraction (not recorded which). These receptor sequences come from a male donor with ankylosing spondylitis or in good health (not recorded which).

This clonotype was observed at least ten times. This sequence joins TRBV20-1 and TRBJ1-4; 9 nucleotides line up with TRBD1. Germline assignment: CDR1 DFQATT and CDR2 SNEGSKA (reference sequence). V lost 6 bases and J lost 5; bases outside the gene matches: 10. The CDR3 length is 15 residues. The DNA of the CDR3 is TGCAGTGCCCTAGACCCCGGGACAGGGAATGAAAAACTGTTTTTT. It encodes CSALDPGTGNEKLFF.

This clonotype has ten or more counts. The V call is TRBV10-3, the J call TRBJ2-7; 7 nucleotides line up with TRBD1. V shed 4 bases, J shed 5 bases, and the junction held 14 bases outside the gene matches. The V gene's germline CDR1 is ENHRY and CDR2 SYGVKD. This CDR3 is built from 16 residues. In nucleotides, the CDR3 is TGTGCCATCAGTGGGGGGCCGGGACAGTTCAATGACGAGCAGTACTTC. Its translation is CAISGGPGQFNDEQYF.

Ten or more counts support this clonotype. This chain joins TRBV20-1 and TRBJ1-1, with D unresolved. The CDR3 covers 13 residues. Trimming removed 8 bases at V and 0 bases at J, with 13 bases between. From germline, CDR1 is DFQATT and CDR2 SNEGSKA (reference sequence). CDR3 in amino acids: CSPEGGMNTEAFF. CDR3 in DNA: TGCAGTCCTGAAGGAGGAATGAACACTGAAGCTTTCTTT.

Many counts were recorded for this clonotype. V usage is TRBV24-1 and J usage is TRBJ2-5; tentative D call: TRBD2 (7 bases). Trimming stripped 1 base from V and 2 bases from J, with 19 bases between. CDR1 and CDR2 from the germline V gene are KGHDR and SFDVKD. The CDR3 has 18 amino acids. CDR3 DNA: TGTGCCACCAGTGATTTCCCACGGGGGGCCTCGATTCAAGAGACCCAGTACTTC. Its protein product is CATSDFPRGASIQETQYF.

This clonotype was seen repeatedly, ten times or more. This sequence joins TRBV20-1 and TRBJ2-7; the D gene is possibly TRBD2 (6 bases). Germline CDR1 DFQATT, CDR2 SNEGSKA (reference sequence). The V end lost 3 bases, the J end lost 3 bases, and 15 bases lay between the germline ends. The CDR3 loop spans 14 amino acids. CDR3 loop: CSASSGLASYEQYF. The CDR3 DNA sequence: TGCAGTGCTAGTAGTGGGCTAGCGAGCTACGAGCAGTACTTC.

There are many counts of this clonotype. The chain is built from TRBV12-3 or TRBV12-4 and TRBJ2-3; D is possibly TRBD1 or TRBD2 (5 bases each). This CDR3 spans 13 amino acids. V gave up 10 bases and J gave up 4 bases, with 15 bases separating them. The CDR3 spells CATRHRDADTQYF. The CDR3 DNA sequence: TGTGCCACCAGACATAGGGACGCAGATACGCAGTATTTT.